This TCR beta chain was recovered during a study of blood T cell repertoires in COVID-19. Turning to the study itself: COVID-19 samples collected from the United States, Italy and Spain covered acute and convalescent phases. The cDNA or gDNA used as material had been derived from T cells, B-cell-depleted T cells, or PBMCs.

Seattle researchers signed up patients amid active infection and tracked them longitudinally. Some clones are missing from TCRdb's copy, which holds only in-frame ones; the method was immunoSEQ multiplex PCR. The sample lists under 150,000 clones, about 85% occurring once. CDR3 length equals 16 residues. The ends were cut back, 6 bases at V and 7 bases at J, with 25 bases in the middle. Germline loops: CDR1 SGDLS, CDR2 YYNGEE. The sequence was obtained from a woman in her sixties or seventies with COVID-19, enrolled during active disease. V usage is TRBV9 and J usage is TRBJ1-2, with D tentatively TRBD1 (5 bases). Sequences were obtained from peripheral blood. CDR3 DNA sequence: TGTGCCAGCACCGTGGGAAGGGGCAATCCCCTAGGTGGCTACACCTTC. Translated: CASTVGRGNPLGGYTF.